A selection of T cell receptor beta chains follows, all from one sample in a study of T cells in Graves' hyperthyroidism and ophthalmopathy. TCRdb reprocessed the multiplex PCR reads with MiXCR, giving one entry per CDR3 protein. The table has about 400,000 distinct CDR3 sequences, approximately 14% seen once. The sample comprised blood. The receptors originated from a woman between 18 and 29 years old with Graves' hyperthyroidism. CDR3s include the opening cysteine and the closing phenylalanine or tryptophan. Fields, in order: V gene, J gene, clone size, D gene, CDR3 DNA, CDR3 protein. A D gene is named only where the DNA matches it firmly. The listing skips clone size in some rows; elsewhere it reads once, few, many or a size class.

v_call: TRBV28; j_call: TRBJ1-6; clone_size: many; d_call: -; cdr3_nt: TGTGCCAGCAGTCTGCGGACTTATTCACCCCTCCACTTT; cdr3_aa: CASSLRTYSPLHF
v_call: TRBV10-3; j_call: TRBJ2-3; clone_size: -; d_call: TRBD2; cdr3_nt: TGTGCCATCACCAAAACTAGCGGGAGGGATACGCAGTATTTT; cdr3_aa: CAITKTSGRDTQYF
v_call: TRBV28; j_call: TRBJ1-5; clone_size: many; d_call: -; cdr3_nt: TGTGCCAGCAGTTTGGAACGGGGGCTGGTTCAGCCCCAGCATTTT; cdr3_aa: CASSLERGLVQPQHF
v_call: TRBV6-2/TRBV6-3; j_call: TRBJ2-1; clone_size: few; d_call: -; cdr3_nt: TGTGCCAGCAGTTACTGGCTGCGGGGCGAGAGGAATGAGCAGTTCTTC; cdr3_aa: CASSYWLRGERNEQFF
v_call: TRBV19; j_call: TRBJ1-5; clone_size: few; d_call: TRBD1; cdr3_nt: TGTGCCAGTAGTAGACAGGGGATGTACCAGCCCCAGCATTTT; cdr3_aa: CASSRQGMYQPQHF
v_call: TRBV12-3/TRBV12-4; j_call: TRBJ2-1; clone_size: many; d_call: TRBD1; cdr3_nt: TGTGCCAGCAGACCCGGACAGGGGGCCTATGAGCAGTTCTTC; cdr3_aa: CASRPGQGAYEQFF
v_call: TRBV19; j_call: TRBJ1-5; clone_size: -; d_call: -; cdr3_nt: TGTGCCAGTAGTATCTCTCGAGGGGATCAGCCCCAGCATTTT; cdr3_aa: CASSISRGDQPQHF
v_call: TRBV20-1; j_call: TRBJ1-1; clone_size: many; d_call: TRBD1; cdr3_nt: TGCAGTGCTTACAGGGGAGGCACTGAAGCTTTCTTT; cdr3_aa: CSAYRGGTEAFF
v_call: TRBV5-1; j_call: TRBJ2-7; clone_size: -; d_call: TRBD1; cdr3_nt: TGCGCCAGCAGCTCTAACAGGGGGTCCTACGAGCAGTACTTC; cdr3_aa: CASSSNRGSYEQYF
v_call: TRBV9; j_call: TRBJ2-3; clone_size: many; d_call: -; cdr3_nt: TGTGCCAGCAGCGTAGATGGGCTACTCGCAGATACGCAGTATTTT; cdr3_aa: CASSVDGLLADTQYF
v_call: TRBV15; j_call: TRBJ2-7; clone_size: many; d_call: -; cdr3_nt: TGTGCCACCAGCAGGACCGGGACTGGAAGCTACGAGCAGTACTTC; cdr3_aa: CATSRTGTGSYEQYF
v_call: TRBV24-1; j_call: TRBJ2-3; clone_size: many; d_call: -; cdr3_nt: TGTGCCACCAGTGAACATGGTGGGCAGGATACAGATACGCAGTATTTT; cdr3_aa: CATSEHGGQDTDTQYF
v_call: TRBV24-1; j_call: TRBJ2-5; clone_size: many; d_call: -; cdr3_nt: TGTGCCACCAGTGATTTGAGAGAGACCCAGTACTTC; cdr3_aa: CATSDLRETQYF
v_call: TRBV6-1; j_call: TRBJ1-1; clone_size: many; d_call: -; cdr3_nt: TGTGCCAGCATCAGGGAGGGGAGGAACACTGAAGCTTTCTTT; cdr3_aa: CASIREGRNTEAFF
v_call: TRBV9; j_call: TRBJ2-3; clone_size: many; d_call: -; cdr3_nt: TGTGCCAGCAGCCCCCATGAGGGGGTTACGCAGTATTTT; cdr3_aa: CASSPHEGVTQYF
v_call: TRBV3-1; j_call: TRBJ2-2; clone_size: many; d_call: -; cdr3_nt: TGTGCCAGCAGTTCTCAGGCAAGCAAGGGGGAGCTGTTTTTT; cdr3_aa: CASSSQASKGELFF
v_call: TRBV19; j_call: TRBJ2-7; clone_size: few; d_call: TRBD2; cdr3_nt: TGTGCCAGTAGCCCTAGCGGGCTTTACTCCTACGAGCAGTACTTC; cdr3_aa: CASSPSGLYSYEQYF
v_call: TRBV5-1; j_call: TRBJ2-3; clone_size: many; d_call: TRBD2; cdr3_nt: TGCGCCAGCAGCTTGGCCGTAGCGGGAAAGCCGGATACGCAGTATTTT; cdr3_aa: CASSLAVAGKPDTQYF
v_call: TRBV5-4; j_call: TRBJ1-1; clone_size: few; d_call: -; cdr3_nt: TGTGCCAGCAGCTTGGCGAGTTTTATGAACACTGAAGCTTTCTTT; cdr3_aa: CASSLASFMNTEAFF
v_call: TRBV5-8; j_call: TRBJ2-1; clone_size: -; d_call: -; cdr3_nt: TGTGCCAGCAGCTTGGAAAGAGCAGACAATGAGCAGTTCTTC; cdr3_aa: CASSLERADNEQFF
v_call: TRBV7-8; j_call: TRBJ2-1; clone_size: many; d_call: TRBD2; cdr3_nt: TGTGCCAGCAGCTCTCTAGCGGGAGCGAGTAATGAGCAGTTCTTC; cdr3_aa: CASSSLAGASNEQFF
v_call: TRBV3-1; j_call: TRBJ2-7; clone_size: many; d_call: -; cdr3_nt: TGTGCCAGCAGCCAAGAAGGGCTGGGTTTTAACGAGCAGTACTTC; cdr3_aa: CASSQEGLGFNEQYF
v_call: TRBV5-6; j_call: TRBJ1-1; clone_size: many; d_call: -; cdr3_nt: TGTGCCAGCAGCTTGGAGGGGTCTGCTTTCTTT; cdr3_aa: CASSLEGSAFF
v_call: TRBV6-2/TRBV6-3; j_call: TRBJ2-7; clone_size: -; d_call: TRBD2; cdr3_nt: TGTGCCAGCACCCGCAGCGGGGCCTCCTACGAGCAGTACTTC; cdr3_aa: CASTRSGASYEQYF
v_call: TRBV2; j_call: TRBJ2-7; clone_size: many; d_call: TRBD2; cdr3_nt: TGTGCCAGCAGTTCCGCTAGCGGGAGCTCCTACGAGCAGTACTTC; cdr3_aa: CASSSASGSSYEQYF
v_call: TRBV4-1; j_call: TRBJ2-3; clone_size: -; d_call: TRBD2; cdr3_nt: TGCGCCAGCAGCCAAGGTTTAGCGGGTCTTACTAGCACAGATACGCAGTATTTT; cdr3_aa: CASSQGLAGLTSTDTQYF